Each of the 29 T cell receptor beta chains below was sequenced from the same sample in a study of cytomegalovirus exposure and HLA in healthy donors. With 60 Vbeta and 13 Jbeta primers, the PCR was carried out. TCRdb's copy holds only in-frame clones and misses some; the assay was immunoSEQ multiplex PCR. The data contain 100,000 to 150,000 clones, approximately 66% of them seen just once; the ten biggest clones take up approximately 8%. The sample taken for sequencing was PBMCs. The receptors come from a woman aged 40 to 50 in good health and CMV-seropositive.

This clone was observed a handful of times. The chain couples TRBV11-2 to TRBJ2-7; the D is unclear. V lost 5 bases to trimming and J lost 3 bases, with 8 bases between them. CDR1 SGHAT and CDR2 FQNNGV come from the germline V gene. The CDR3 contains 12 residues. CDR3 bases: TGTGCCAGCAGCATCCAATTCTACGAGCAGTACTTC. Translating gives CASSIQFYEQYF. The full variable domain, completed using reference TRBV11-2 and TRBJ2-7, is EAGVAQSPRYKIIEKRQSVAFWCNPISGHATLYWYQQILGQGPKLLIQFQNNGVVDDSQLPKDRFSAERLKGVDSTLKIQPAKLEDSAVYLCASSIQFYEQYFGPGTRLTVT.

Regarding this clone: At one end the junction does not follow the germline gene, possibly because of a read error. V and J are TRBV7-7 and TRBJ2-5; perhaps TRBD2 as D (5 bases). The CDR3 length is 13 residues. CDR1 is SSHAT and CDR2 is FNYEAQ in the germline V gene (reference sequence). CDR3 region: CASSIGEWETQYF. The CDR3 DNA sequence: TGTGCTAGCAGCATTGGGGAGTGGGAGACCCAGTACTTC. Together with reference TRBV7-7 and TRBJ2-5, the CDR3 gives the full variable domain: GAGVSQSPRYKVTKRGQDVTLRCDPISSHATLYWYQQALGQGPEFLTYFNYEAQPDKSGLPSDRFSAERPEGSISTLTIQRTEQRDSAMYRCASSIGEWETQYFGPGTRLLVL.

The chain employs TRBV19 and TRBJ1-2; D uncertain. Trimming shortened V by 6 bases and J by 2 bases, and 16 bases separated the two germline ends. Germline CDR1 reads LNHDA; CDR2 reads SQIVND (reference sequence). The CDR3 totals 15 residues. The CDR3 loop reads CASSGLAQENYGYTF. CDR3 in DNA: TGTGCCAGTAGCGGCCTGGCCCAGGAAAACTATGGCTACACCTTC.

The J gene is TRBJ2-7, the V gene TRBV11-1; 11 positions match TRBD2. The J segment lost 5 bases and the V segment lost 5 bases, leaving 5 bases of the junction unmatched. Germline assignment: CDR1 SGHAT and CDR2 FQDESV (reference sequence). The length of the CDR3 is 14 residues. This CDR3 is CASSPPGLADEQYF. The CDR3 nucleotides read TGTGCCAGCAGCCCACCGGGACTAGCGGACGAGCAGTACTTC.

The chain uses TRBV19 and TRBJ1-5; 9 bases fit TRBD1. The junction had 4 bases not matched to a gene; V was cut back by 5 bases and J by 2 bases. Germline V gene sequence: CDR1 LNHDA, CDR2 SQIVND (reference sequence). The CDR3 extends over 15 amino acids. Here the CDR3 DNA reads TGTGCCAGTAGTCCGGGACAGGGCGGCAATCAGCCCCAGCATTTT. Translated, it gives CASSPGQGGNQPQHF.

This clone was recorded only once. V and J are TRBV13 and TRBJ1-2; 7 bases fit TRBD1. Germline values: CDR1 PRHDT, CDR2 FYEKMQ (reference sequence). The CDR3 contains 14 residues. J lost 5 bases, V lost 0 bases, and 3 bases had no gene match. The CDR3 bases are TGTGCCAGCAGCTTAGGGACAGGGAGATATGGCTACACCTTC. Its translation: CASSLGTGRYGYTF.

This chain links TRBV11-3 with TRBJ2-2; D may be TRBD2 (5 bases). Germline lookup yields CDR1 SGHNT and CDR2 YENEEA. CDR3 length: 16 residues. Trimming stripped 4 bases from V and 3 bases from J, with 15 bases between. CDR3 coding DNA: TGTGCCAGCAGCTCCCGGGGTGCAGCCGACACCGGGGAGCTGTTTTTT. Amino acids: CASSSRGAADTGELFF.

Only one count was recorded for this clone. This chain uses TRBV6-1 with TRBJ1-1; weak D call: TRBD1 (5 bases). The CDR3 length is 14 residues. The germline CDR1 and CDR2 sequences are MNHNS and SASEGT. V lost 4 bases, J lost 3 bases, and 12 bases lay in between. This CDR3 is CASSGRDWYTEAFF. The CDR3 bases are TGTGCCAGCAGTGGCAGGGACTGGTACACTGAAGCTTTCTTT.

The chain couples TRBV27 to TRBJ2-5, with 7 positions matching TRBD2. V lost 3 bases, J lost 5 bases, and 6 bases stayed unmatched. This CDR3 has 14 amino acids. Germline lookup yields CDR1 MNHEY and CDR2 SMNVEV (reference sequence). CDR3 loop: CASSFGGSLETQYF. The CDR3 region has the DNA TGTGCCAGCAGTTTTGGCGGGAGTCTTGAGACCCAGTACTTC.

The chain is built from TRBV4-2 and TRBJ2-6; tentative D call: TRBD2 (5 bases). The length of the CDR3 is 13 residues. The germline V and J ends were trimmed by 4 bases and 4 bases, with 5 bases remaining between them. Germline loops: CDR1 LGHNA, CDR2 YNFKEQ. In DNA form, the CDR3 reads TGTGCCAGCAGCCCGGGGGGGGCCAACGTCCTGACTTTC. This translates into CASSPGGANVLTF.

The chain links TRBV11-2 to TRBJ2-7, with 13 positions matching TRBD2. This CDR3 contains 16 residues. Germline V gene sequence: CDR1 SGHAT, CDR2 FQNNGV. J lost 3 bases, V lost 6 bases, and 8 bases had no gene match. Here the CDR3 reads CASSREGTSGDYEQYF. The CDR3, as DNA: TGTGCCAGCAGTCGCGAAGGGACTAGCGGGGACTACGAGCAGTACTTC.

Note on this clone: Different DNA sequences within this sample yield the same CDR3. The chain links TRBV25-1 to TRBJ2-2; tentative D call: TRBD2 (6 bases). The CDR3 has 14 residues. Germline CDR1 and CDR2: MGHDK and SYGVNS. V lost 1 base, J lost 5 bases, and 8 bases lay in between. As DNA, the CDR3 is TGTGCCAGCAGTGAATGGGGGGATACCGGGGAGCTGTTTTTT. Amino acids: CASSEWGDTGELFF. Based on the CDR3 plus reference TRBV25-1 and TRBJ2-2, the full variable domain is EADIYQTPRYLVIGTGKKITLECSQTMGHDKMYWYQQDPGMELHLIHYSYGVNSTEKGDLSSESTVSRIRTEHFPLTLESARPSHTSQYLCASSEWGDTGELFFGEGSRLTVL.

The chain carries TRBV7-9 and TRBJ2-3; weak D call: TRBD1 (6 bases). The CDR3 is 16 amino acids. The germline gives CDR1 SEHNR, CDR2 FQNEAQ (reference sequence). V lost 5 bases and J lost 2, with 17 bases in between. The CDR3 loop reads CASSPPGHEATDTQYF. The CDR3 DNA is TGTGCCAGCAGCCCCCCGGGACACGAAGCCACAGATACGCAGTATTTT.

The chain uses TRBV28 and TRBJ2-5; D perhaps matches TRBD2 (6 bases). This CDR3 is built from 17 residues. Trimming shortened V by 1 base and J by 5 bases, and 20 bases separated the two germline ends. Germline V CDR1 and CDR2: MDHEN, SYDVKM. CDR3 DNA sequence: TGTGCCAGCAGTTTATTGCAAGGAGGAGGGGCAGCTGAGACCCAGTACTTC. Translation: CASSLLQGGGAAETQYF.

J is TRBJ1-5 and V is TRBV6-1; possibly TRBD1 for D (5 bases). Germline V CDR1 and CDR2: MNHNS, SASEGT. Trimming removed 0 bases from V and 0 bases from J, with 9 bases in between. The CDR3 is 16 residues long. The CDR3 reads CASSEATQVSNQPQHF. The CDR3 DNA reads as TGTGCCAGCAGTGAAGCAACACAGGTTAGCAATCAGCCCCAGCATTTT.

This clone was found once. This chain links TRBV27 with TRBJ2-7; no definite D call. The V end lost 8 bases, the J end lost 0 bases, and 8 bases lay between the germline ends. The CDR3 totals 12 residues. CDR1 MNHEY and CDR2 SMNVEV come from the germline V gene (reference sequence). The CDR3 is CASRRGSYEQYF. DNA for the CDR3: TGTGCCAGCCGGAGAGGCTCCTACGAGCAGTACTTC.

This chain links TRBV7-3 with TRBJ2-1; 11 bases agree with TRBD2. The germline V gene has CDR1 SGHTA and CDR2 FQGTGA. The CDR3 contains 17 residues. After removal of 5 bases from V and 5 bases from J, the junction contained 11 bases not matched to a gene. The CDR3 protein is CASSPYTGTSGDNEQFF. The CDR3 coding sequence is TGTGCCAGCAGCCCATATACCGGGACTAGCGGCGACAATGAGCAGTTCTTC.

The chain links TRBV27 to TRBJ1-5, with D perhaps matching TRBD1 (5 bases). Germline lookup yields CDR1 MNHEY and CDR2 SMNVEV (reference sequence). Trimming pared 4 bases from V and 0 bases from J, leaving 13 bases between. The CDR3 extends over 16 amino acids. In DNA, the CDR3 is TGTGCCAGCAGTTCAGGGTTCGGAAATAGCAATCAGCCCCAGCATTTT. It yields the protein CASSSGFGNSNQPQHF.

The J gene is TRBJ1-1, the V gene TRBV19, with 9 positions matching TRBD1. CDR1 and CDR2 (germline): LNHDA, SQIVND (reference sequence). The CDR3 totals 12 residues. V trimming: 7 bases; J trimming: 9 bases; junction bases outside the gene matches: 6. CDR3 bases: TGTGCCAGTAACCGACAGGGGGACAAAGCTTTCTTT. Its protein product is CASNRQGDKAFF.

This clone appeared a single time. The rearrangement links TRBV4-1 to TRBJ2-5; D is unclear. V dropped 0 bases and J dropped 9 bases, with 14 bases sitting between them. The CDR3 is 14 residues long. Germline V lookup: CDR1 MGHRA, CDR2 YSYEKL. The CDR3 region is CASSQDRGPQAQYF. DNA for the CDR3: TGCGCCAGCAGCCAAGATCGAGGCCCCCAAGCCCAGTACTTC.

This chain links TRBV13 with TRBJ2-2; D not certain. The germline V and J ends were trimmed by 2 bases and 2 bases, with 6 bases remaining between them. Germline V CDR1 and CDR2: PRHDT, FYEKMQ (reference sequence). This CDR3 region has 14 residues. This CDR3 reads CASSLTSNTGELFF. The CDR3, as DNA: TGTGCCAGCAGCTTAACCAGTAACACCGGGGAGCTGTTTTTT.

The chain joins TRBV7-6 to TRBJ1-1; D ambiguous. The CDR3 is 11 residues long. V was shortened by 10 bases and J by 6 bases, with 12 bases between the two germline ends. Germline V gives CDR1 SGHVS, CDR2 FNYEAQ. This chain's CDR3 is CATRESSEAFF. The DNA for the CDR3 is TGTGCCACTCGGGAGTCCTCTGAAGCTTTCTTT. The variable domain in full, with the rest retrieved from reference TRBV7-6 and TRBJ1-1, is GAGVSQSPRYKVTKRGQDVALRCDPISGHVSLYWYRQALGQGPEFLTYFNYEAQQDKSGLPNDRFSAERPEGSISTLTIQRTEQRDSAMYRCATRESSEAFFGQGTRLTVV.

Regarding this clone: At one of its ends the junction is not consistent with the germline gene, which may arise from a read error. The chain has TRBV7-7 and TRBJ2-5; 8 bases line up with TRBD1. Germline V gives CDR1 SSHAT, CDR2 FNYEAQ (reference sequence). The CDR3 is made up of 15 amino acids. The CDR3 sequence is CASSSGTGVQETQYF. CDR3 coding DNA: TGTGCTAGCAGCTCCGGGACAGGTGTCCAAGAGACCCAGTACTTC.

The chain uses TRBV5-4 and TRBJ2-2; 11 nucleotides align to TRBD1. The V segment lost 1 base and the J segment 5 bases; nucleotides outside the gene matches: 1. This CDR3 comprises 15 residues. The germline CDR1 and CDR2 sequences are SGHNT and YYREEE (reference sequence). Written as DNA, the CDR3 is TGTGCCAGCAGCTTGAGGGACAGGGGGACCGGGGAGCTGTTTTTT. It specifies CASSLRDRGTGELFF.

This clone showed up just a few times. This chain connects TRBV19 to TRBJ2-2; 16 bases fit TRBD2. Germline values: CDR1 LNHDA, CDR2 SQIVND (reference sequence). Trimming took 7 bases from V and 1 from J; bases not matched to a gene: 6. There are 18 residues in the CDR3. This CDR3 is CASKTGTSGRVNTGELFF. The CDR3 nucleotides are TGTGCCAGTAAAACCGGGACTAGCGGGAGGGTGAACACCGGGGAGCTGTTTTTT.

CDR3 nucleotide sequence: TGTGCCAGCATCCGGGACAGGGGGTACGAGCAGTACTTC. It translates to CASIRDRGYEQYF. The chain couples TRBV2 to TRBJ2-7, with TRBD1 identical over 11 bases. The length of the CDR3 is 13 residues. Germline V lookup: CDR1 SNHLY, CDR2 FYNNEI. The ends lost 7 bases at V and 4 bases at J; junction bases unmatched: 3.

The genes are TRBV27 and TRBJ2-7; 9 bases are a match to TRBD1. The ends lost 5 bases at V and 0 bases at J; junction bases unmatched: 5. The CDR3 spans 15 residues. Germline assignment: CDR1 MNHEY and CDR2 SMNVEV (reference sequence). Here the CDR3 DNA reads TGTGCCAGCAGTAAGGGGACAGGGCCCTCCTACGAGCAGTACTTC. Residues: CASSKGTGPSYEQYF.

This chain links TRBV5-6 with TRBJ2-3; D is undetermined. The CDR3 loop spans 11 amino acids. Between the trimmed V and J ends, which lost 1 base and 6 bases, there was a span of 3 bases. CDR1 and CDR2 (germline): SGHDT, YYEEEE. In nucleotides, the CDR3 is TGTGCCAGCAGCTTGCGGGATACGCAGTATTTT. Its protein is CASSLRDTQYF.

This clone was observed a few times. V and J are TRBV6-6 and TRBJ2-7; TRBD2 matches 10 bases. Trimming took 2 bases from V and 3 from J; bases not matched to a gene: 4. The CDR3 length is 15 residues. CDR1 is MNHNY and CDR2 is SVGAGI in the germline V gene (reference sequence). Here the CDR3 DNA reads TGTGCCAGCAGTTACGCGCTAGCGGGAGTCTACGAGCAGTACTTC. Translating it yields CASSYALAGVYEQYF.